Below are 25 T cell receptor beta chains sequenced from a single sample in a study of cytomegalovirus exposure and HLA in healthy donors. Primers: 60 Vbeta forward and 13 Jbeta reverse. Sequencing used immunoSEQ multiplex PCR; TCRdb keeps in-frame clones, though not all of them. This listing includes roughly 62,000 clones. Source material: PBMCs. The receptors stem from a male donor in good health and CMV-seronegative.

V gene TRBV6-5 combines with J gene TRBJ2-5; 9 bases are a match to TRBD1. The CDR3 consists of 12 residues. V was pared by 8 bases and J by 6 bases, with 4 bases of the junction left unmatched. Germline loops: CDR1 MNHEY, CDR2 SVGAGI. The CDR3 loop is CASEGQGQTQYF. The DNA for the CDR3 is TGTGCCAGCGAGGGACAGGGTCAGACCCAGTACTTC.

V and J are TRBV7-2 and TRBJ2-5; a possible D gene is TRBD2 (6 bases). CDR1 and CDR2 from the germline V gene are SGHTA and FQGNSA. V lost 5 bases and J 1 base, leaving 8 bases between the germline ends. The CDR3 is 13 residues long. The CDR3 region has the DNA TGTGCCAGCAGCCCGGGACTCCAAGAGACCCAGTACTTC. As protein: CASSPGLQETQYF.

The chain has TRBV15 and TRBJ2-7, with D possibly being TRBD1 (5 bases). Germline-derived CDR1 and CDR2 are LNHNV and YYDKDF (reference sequence). The length of the CDR3 is 15 residues. The V gene lost 0 bases and the J gene lost 2 bases, with 11 bases spanning the gap. The CDR3 DNA follows: TGTGCCACCAGCAGAGATGGAACAGGCGCCTACGAGCAGTACTTC. Translated, it gives CATSRDGTGAYEQYF.

The V and J genes are TRBV9 and TRBJ1-5; 7 bases map to TRBD1. CDR3 length equals 15 residues. The germline CDR1 and CDR2 sequences are SGDLS and YYNGEE. J gave up 9 bases and V 4 bases, and 13 bases lay outside the gene matches. The CDR3 DNA follows: TGTGCCAGCAGCCTTAGGGGGGACAGCCTCGGGCCCCAGCATTTT. The encoded protein is CASSLRGDSLGPQHF.

V is TRBV7-6 and J is TRBJ2-1; D ambiguous. V was cut by 5 bases and J by 4 bases, with 9 bases left in between. Germline CDR1 SGHVS, CDR2 FNYEAQ. This CDR3 spans 13 amino acids. The CDR3 DNA follows: TGTGCCAGCAGCCCTAGAGAGTACAATGAGCAGTTCTTC. It codes for CASSPREYNEQFF.

In terms of frequency, this clone is medium-sized. The V call is TRBV6-6, the J call TRBJ2-1; 9 bases agree with TRBD1. The germline V gene encodes CDR1 MNHNY and CDR2 SVGAGI (reference sequence). The CDR3 runs to 15 residues. V trimming: 4 bases; J trimming: 7 bases; junction bases outside the gene matches: 8. The CDR3 is CASSWAGQGKNEQFF. Written as DNA, the CDR3 is TGTGCCAGCAGTTGGGCGGGACAGGGTAAAAATGAGCAGTTCTTC.

This rearrangement joins TRBV5-4 to TRBJ2-7; D gene unclear. Germline CDR1 SGHNT, CDR2 YYREEE (reference sequence). V was clipped by 2 bases and J by 2 bases, with 5 bases between them. This CDR3 spans 12 amino acids. CDR3: CASSLNTYEQYF. The DNA of the CDR3 is TGTGCCAGCAGCTTAAACACCTACGAGCAGTACTTC.

J is TRBJ2-7 and V is TRBV5-4; 10 nucleotides agree with TRBD1. The CDR3 totals 15 residues. After removal of 4 bases from V and 3 bases from J, the junction contained 7 bases not matched to a gene. Germline values: CDR1 SGHNT, CDR2 YYREEE (reference sequence). The CDR3 coding sequence is TGTGCCAGCAGCATTGACAGGGGGCGCAGCTACGAGCAGTACTTC. Protein product: CASSIDRGRSYEQYF.

This clone registers medium-sized by frequency. The chain recombines TRBV6-5 with TRBJ2-1, with D perhaps matching TRBD2 (6 bases). The germline V gene has CDR1 MNHEY and CDR2 SVGAGI. V lost 5 bases to trimming and J lost 0 bases, with 11 bases between them. This CDR3 has 15 residues. As DNA, the CDR3 is TGTGCCAGCAGTAGCGGGCCTCCCTCCTACAATGAGCAGTTCTTC. This encodes CASSSGPPSYNEQFF.

V and J are TRBV6-6 and TRBJ2-7, with 8 bases lining up with TRBD1. J lost 3 bases, V lost 5 bases, and 3 bases had no gene match. The CDR3 contains 13 residues. Germline V gives CDR1 MNHNY, CDR2 SVGAGI (reference sequence). The CDR3 DNA reads TGTGCCAGCAGTCGTGGGACAGGCTACGAGCAGTACTTC. It is translated as CASSRGTGYEQYF.

The CDR3 DNA is TGTGCCAGCAGCTTAGGGGGACAGGCTGACAATGAGCAGTTCTTC. It encodes CASSLGGQADNEQFF. This rearrangement joins TRBV7-2 to TRBJ2-1; 8 nucleotides agree with TRBD1. Trimming at V came to 1 base and at J to 5 bases, leaving 4 bases not matched to a gene. Germline CDR1 is SGHTA and CDR2 is FQGNSA. The CDR3 totals 15 residues. The full variable domain, rest sourced from reference TRBV7-2 and TRBJ2-1, is GAGVSQSPSNKVTEKGKDVELRCDPISGHTALYWYRQSLGQGLEFLIYFQGNSAPDKSGLPSDRFSAERTGGSVSTLTIQRTQQEDSAVYLCASSLGGQADNEQFFGPGTRLTVL.

V usage is TRBV6-5 and J usage is TRBJ1-2, with unresolved D. V lost 0 bases, J lost 4 bases, and 12 bases lay in between. This CDR3 contains 15 residues. The germline CDR1 and CDR2 sequences are MNHEY and SVGAGI. CDR3 protein: CASSYSPTEIYGYTF. The CDR3 DNA follows: TGTGCCAGCAGTTACTCACCGACGGAGATCTATGGCTACACCTTC.

V is TRBV7-2 and J is TRBJ2-5; D not certain. Trimming pared 7 bases from V and 1 base from J, leaving 16 bases between. The germline gives CDR1 SGHTA, CDR2 FQGNSA. This CDR3 is built from 15 residues. The CDR3 reads CASTSSAATQETQYF. In DNA form, the CDR3 reads TGTGCCAGCACCTCGTCAGCAGCGACCCAAGAGACCCAGTACTTC.

The J gene is TRBJ1-2, the V gene TRBV7-9; no reliable D call. The germline V gene has CDR1 SEHNR and CDR2 FQNEAQ (reference sequence). Trimming took 4 bases from V and 8 from J, leaving 8 bases between them. This CDR3 is built from 11 residues. CDR3 residues: CASSSRQGYTF. The CDR3 bases are TGTGCCAGCAGCTCCAGGCAGGGCTACACCTTC. The full variable domain, rest sourced from reference TRBV7-9 and TRBJ1-2, is DTGVSQNPRHKITKRGQNVTFRCDPISEHNRLYWYRQTLGQGPEFLTYFQNEAQLEKSRLLSDRFSAERPKGSFSTLEIQRTEQGDSAMYLCASSSRQGYTFGSGTRLTVV.

This chain links TRBV2 with TRBJ2-1; 8 bases agree with TRBD2. V shed 1 base, J shed 8 bases, and the junction held 10 bases outside the gene matches. This CDR3 is 16 amino acids long. The germline V gene has CDR1 SNHLY and CDR2 FYNNEI. CDR3 nucleotide sequence: TGTGCCAGCAGTGAAGATTCAAGGACTAGCCTTCATGAGCAGTTCTTC. This translates into CASSEDSRTSLHEQFF.

The V and J genes are TRBV7-2 and TRBJ1-3; 9 bases fit TRBD1. CDR3 length: 18 amino acids. With V trimmed by 2 bases and J by 0 bases, 8 bases remained unmatched. The germline gives CDR1 SGHTA, CDR2 FQGNSA. CDR3 amino acids: CASSLLGTGLDSGNTIYF. The DNA for the CDR3 is TGTGCCAGCAGCTTATTGGGGACAGGGCTAGACTCTGGAAACACCATATATTTT.

The chain links TRBV5-1 to TRBJ2-3, with 10 bases matching TRBD2. The ends lost 4 bases at V and 8 bases at J; junction bases unmatched: 10. Germline V lookup: CDR1 SGHRS, CDR2 YFSETQ. This CDR3 contains 15 residues. The CDR3 protein is CASSTRSGGEGTQYF. CDR3 in DNA: TGCGCCAGCAGCACAAGAAGCGGGGGGGAGGGTACGCAGTATTTT.

The V call is TRBV6-5, the J call TRBJ1-4, with 8 nucleotides matching TRBD1. The junction had 5 bases not matched to a gene; V was cut back by 6 bases and J by 5 bases. The length of the CDR3 is 14 residues. Germline V gene data show CDR1 as MNHEY and CDR2 as SVGAGI. The CDR3 DNA reads as TGTGCCAGCAGATCAGGGGGCTCCAATGAAAAACTGTTTTTT. This translates into CASRSGGSNEKLFF.

The CDR3 region has the DNA TGTGCCTGGGGTCGGGACAGGGACTATGGCTACACCTTC. Residues: CAWGRDRDYGYTF. This sequence joins TRBV30 and TRBJ1-2, with 9 bases identical to TRBD1. The CDR3 has 13 residues. After removal of 5 bases from V and 3 bases from J, the junction contained 4 bases not matched to a gene. Germline lookup yields CDR1 GTSNPN and CDR2 SVGIG (reference sequence). The full variable domain, its missing parts supplied by reference TRBV30 and TRBJ1-2, is SQTIHQWPATLVQPVGSPLSLECTVEGTSNPNLYWYRQAAGRGLQLLFYSVGIGQISSEVPQNLSASRPQDRQFILSSKKLLLSDSGFYLCAWGRDRDYGYTFGSGTRLTVV.

V and J are TRBV7-2 and TRBJ1-4; no clear D gene. Trimming removed 5 bases at V and 0 bases at J, with 13 bases between. This CDR3 region has 16 residues. Germline V gene data show CDR1 as SGHTA and CDR2 as FQGNSA. CDR3 loop: CASSLTPGTTNEKLFF. CDR3 nucleotide sequence: TGTGCCAGCAGCCTGACCCCCGGGACAACTAATGAAAAACTGTTTTTT.

This rearrangement joins TRBV4-3 to TRBJ1-3, with TRBD1 identical over 8 bases. With V trimmed by 2 bases and J by 3 bases, 6 bases remained unmatched. Germline loops: CDR1 LGHNA, CDR2 YSLEER. The CDR3 is 16 residues long. CDR3 sequence reads: CASSQLTGGVGNTIYF. In DNA, the CDR3 is TGCGCCAGCAGCCAATTAACAGGGGGAGTTGGAAACACCATATATTTT.

The chain has TRBV28 and TRBJ1-4; 9 positions match TRBD1. V lost 5 bases to trimming and J lost 1 base; unmatched junction nucleotides: 8. Germline-derived CDR1 and CDR2 are MDHEN and SYDVKM. The CDR3 totals 17 residues. CDR3 sequence: CASSQVGQGITNEKLFF. CDR3 DNA: TGTGCCAGCAGTCAGGTGGGACAGGGAATAACTAATGAAAAACTGTTTTTT.

The chain links TRBV18 to TRBJ2-5; the D is unclear. The V and J ends lost 0 bases and 0 bases respectively, with 5 bases between them. Germline V gene lookup returns CDR1 KGHSH and CDR2 LQKENI. The CDR3 totals 14 residues. This chain's CDR3 is CASSPPSDQETQYF. DNA for the CDR3: TGTGCCAGCTCACCACCGTCCGACCAAGAGACCCAGTACTTC.

This sequence joins TRBV11-2 and TRBJ2-1; tentative D call: TRBD2 (6 bases). The CDR3 consists of 14 residues. V lost 0 bases to trimming and J lost 10 bases, with 13 bases between them. The V gene's germline CDR1 is SGHAT and CDR2 FQNNGV. The CDR3 protein is CASSLDIGRQEQFF. DNA of the CDR3: TGTGCCAGCAGCTTAGATATCGGGAGACAAGAGCAGTTCTTC.

As to this clone: Its ends do not fully match the called genes, so a read error is possible. The genes are TRBV5-1 and TRBJ2-3; 10 positions agree with TRBD1. Per germline, CDR1 SGHRS and CDR2 YFSETQ. The CDR3 contains 14 residues. CDR3 nucleotides: TGCGCCAGCAGCAGGGGACAGGGGACAGATAAGCAGTATTTT. Its protein is CASSRGQGTDKQYF.